This TCR beta chain was observed in a study of cytomegalovirus exposure and HLA in healthy donors. 13 Jbeta primers and 60 Vbeta primers were used for the PCR. As processed by the authors: Later, 65 million to 85 million unique TCR beta chains were counted in an analysis, and approximately 10 million of them were shared. Method: immunoSEQ multiplex PCR; TCRdb's copy keeps in-frame clones and lacks some. The V and J calls and the clone size are those of that table, but D and trimming were determined from the DNA. The table shows about 180,000 clones, with roughly four fifths occurring only once. This CDR3 is built from 16 residues. Germline values: CDR1 MGHRA, CDR2 YSYEKL. The ends lost 1 base at V and 5 bases at J; junction bases unmatched: 8.

The specimen was PBMCs. The chain employs TRBV4-1 and TRBJ2-4; 7 bases align to TRBD1. This sequence was found in a woman in her 30s in good health and CMV-seronegative. This chain's CDR3 is CASSQGPTGPENIQYF. In DNA, the CDR3 is TGCGCCAGCAGCCAAGGCCCGACAGGGCCCGAAAACATTCAGTACTTC.